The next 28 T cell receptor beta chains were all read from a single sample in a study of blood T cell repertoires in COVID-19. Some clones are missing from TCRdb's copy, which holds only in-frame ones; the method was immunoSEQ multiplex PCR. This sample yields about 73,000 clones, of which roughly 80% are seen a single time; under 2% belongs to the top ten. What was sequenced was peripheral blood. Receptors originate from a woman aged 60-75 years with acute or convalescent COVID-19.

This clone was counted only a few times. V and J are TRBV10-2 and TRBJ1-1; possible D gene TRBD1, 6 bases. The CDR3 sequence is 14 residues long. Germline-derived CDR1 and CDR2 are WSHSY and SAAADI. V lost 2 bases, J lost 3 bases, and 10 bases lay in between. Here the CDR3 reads CASSEGGQYTEAFF. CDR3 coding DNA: TGCGCCAGCAGTGAGGGGGGACAATACACTGAAGCTTTCTTT.

In DNA, the CDR3 is TGTGCCATCAGTGAGTTCCCGGGGGACGGCTACACCTTC. It yields the protein CAISEFPGDGYTF. V and J are TRBV10-3 and TRBJ1-2; D perhaps matches TRBD1 (5 bases). Trimming left V 1 base short and J 8 bases short, with 11 bases between. CDR1 ENHRY and CDR2 SYGVKD come from the germline V gene. CDR3 length: 13 residues.

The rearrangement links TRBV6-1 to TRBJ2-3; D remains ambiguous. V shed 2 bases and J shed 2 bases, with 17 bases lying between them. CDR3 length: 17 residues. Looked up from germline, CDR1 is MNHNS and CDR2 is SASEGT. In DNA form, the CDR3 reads TGTGCCAGCAGTGAACAATTCGCGGTCCGACCCACAGATACGCAGTATTTT. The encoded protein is CASSEQFAVRPTDTQYF.

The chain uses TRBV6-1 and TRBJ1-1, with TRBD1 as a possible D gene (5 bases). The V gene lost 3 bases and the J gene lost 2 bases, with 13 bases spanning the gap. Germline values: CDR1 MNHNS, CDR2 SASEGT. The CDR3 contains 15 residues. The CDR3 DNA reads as TGTGCCAGCAGTGATACAAGGGGTAGAAACACTGAAGCTTTCTTT. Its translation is CASSDTRGRNTEAFF.

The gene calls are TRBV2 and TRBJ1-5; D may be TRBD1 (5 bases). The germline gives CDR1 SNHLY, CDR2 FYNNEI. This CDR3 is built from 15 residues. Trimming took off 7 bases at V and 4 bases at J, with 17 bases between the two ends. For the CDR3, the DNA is TGTGCCAGCAAGCTTCAGGGAATCAGAAATCAGCCCCAGCATTTT. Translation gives CASKLQGIRNQPQHF.

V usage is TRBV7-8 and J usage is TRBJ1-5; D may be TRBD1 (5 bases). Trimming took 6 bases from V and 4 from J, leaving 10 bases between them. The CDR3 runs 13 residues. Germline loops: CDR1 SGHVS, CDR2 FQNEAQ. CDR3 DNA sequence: TGTGCCAGCAGTAAGACAGATAATCAGCCCCAGCATTTT. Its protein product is CASSKTDNQPQHF.

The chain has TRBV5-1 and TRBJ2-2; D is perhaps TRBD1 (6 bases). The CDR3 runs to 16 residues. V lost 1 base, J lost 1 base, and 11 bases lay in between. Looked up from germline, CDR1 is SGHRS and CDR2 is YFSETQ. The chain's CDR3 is CASSLSQGRNTGELFF. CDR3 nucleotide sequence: TGCGCCAGCAGCTTGAGTCAGGGGCGGAACACCGGGGAGCTGTTTTTT. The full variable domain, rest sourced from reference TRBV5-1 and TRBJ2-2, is KAGVTQTPRYLIKTRGQQVTLSCSPISGHRSVSWYQQTPGQGLQFLFEYFSETQRNKGNFPGRFSGRQFSNSRSEMNVSTLELGDSALYLCASSLSQGRNTGELFFGEGSRLTVL.

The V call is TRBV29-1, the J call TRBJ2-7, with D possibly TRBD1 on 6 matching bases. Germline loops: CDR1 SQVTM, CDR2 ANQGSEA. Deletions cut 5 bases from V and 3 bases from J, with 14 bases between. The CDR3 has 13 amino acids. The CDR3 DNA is TGCAGCGTTCGTATGGGGACAAGCTACGAGCAGTACTTC. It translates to CSVRMGTSYEQYF.

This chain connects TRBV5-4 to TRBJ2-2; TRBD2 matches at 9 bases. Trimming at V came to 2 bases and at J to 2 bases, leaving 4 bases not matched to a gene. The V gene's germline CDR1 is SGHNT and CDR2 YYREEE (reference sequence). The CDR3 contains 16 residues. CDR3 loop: CASSFAGGVNTGELFF. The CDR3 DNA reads TGTGCCAGCAGCTTCGCGGGAGGGGTTAACACCGGGGAGCTGTTTTTT.

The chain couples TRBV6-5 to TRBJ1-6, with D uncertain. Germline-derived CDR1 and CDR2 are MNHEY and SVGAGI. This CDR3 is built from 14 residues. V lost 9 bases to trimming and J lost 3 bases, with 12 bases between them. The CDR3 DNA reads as TGTGCCAGTGTGGCGGGTGACTATAATTCACCCCTCCACTTT. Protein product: CASVAGDYNSPLHF.

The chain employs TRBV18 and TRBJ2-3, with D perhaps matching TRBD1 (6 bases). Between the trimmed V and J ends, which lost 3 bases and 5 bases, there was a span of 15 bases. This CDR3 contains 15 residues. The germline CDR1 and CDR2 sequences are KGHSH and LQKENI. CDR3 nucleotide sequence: TGTGCCAGCTCACCGTCGCAGGGGCCCAGAGATACGCAGTATTTT. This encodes CASSPSQGPRDTQYF.

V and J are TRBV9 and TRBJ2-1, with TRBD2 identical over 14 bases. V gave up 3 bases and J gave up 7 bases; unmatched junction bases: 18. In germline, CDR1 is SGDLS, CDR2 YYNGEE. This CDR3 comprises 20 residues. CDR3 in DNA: TGTGCCAGCAGCGGACAGGGGACTAGCGGGGGTTCGGGTAAGATTAATGAGCAGTTCTTC. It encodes CASSGQGTSGGSGKINEQFF.

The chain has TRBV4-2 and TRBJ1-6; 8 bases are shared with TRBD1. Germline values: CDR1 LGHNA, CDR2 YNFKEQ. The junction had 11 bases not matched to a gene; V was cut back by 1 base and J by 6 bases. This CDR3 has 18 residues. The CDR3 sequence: CASSQAGGQGKFNSPLHF. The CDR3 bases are TGTGCCAGCAGCCAAGCAGGCGGACAGGGTAAATTTAATTCACCCCTCCACTTT.

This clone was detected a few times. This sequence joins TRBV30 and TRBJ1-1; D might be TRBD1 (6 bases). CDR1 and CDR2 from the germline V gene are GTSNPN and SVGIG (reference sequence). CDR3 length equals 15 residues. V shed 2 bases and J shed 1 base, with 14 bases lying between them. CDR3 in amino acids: CAWSQKGGGNTEAFF. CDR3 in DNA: TGTGCCTGGAGTCAAAAAGGGGGTGGGAACACTGAAGCTTTCTTT.

The CDR3 spells CASSIGADSPLHF. CDR3 bases: TGTGCCAGTAGTATAGGGGCAGATTCACCCCTCCACTTT. This chain joins TRBV19 and TRBJ1-6; D gene unclear. Trimming took 1 base from V and 8 from J, leaving 6 bases between them. Germline values: CDR1 LNHDA, CDR2 SQIVND (reference sequence). CDR3 length equals 13 residues. The variable domain in full, with the rest retrieved from reference TRBV19 and TRBJ1-6, is DGGITQSPKYLFRKEGQNVTLSCEQNLNHDAMYWYRQDPGQGLRLIYYSQIVNDFQKGDIAEGYSVSREKKESFPLTVTSAQKNPTAFYLCASSIGADSPLHFGNGTRLTVT.

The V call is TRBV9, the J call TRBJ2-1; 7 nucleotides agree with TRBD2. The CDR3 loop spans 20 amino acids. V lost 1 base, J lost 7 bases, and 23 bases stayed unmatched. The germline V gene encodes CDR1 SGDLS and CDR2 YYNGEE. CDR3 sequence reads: CASSVKGSNSGGPGANEQFF. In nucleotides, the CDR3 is TGTGCCAGCAGCGTAAAAGGTTCGAATTCGGGGGGTCCTGGGGCGAATGAGCAGTTCTTC.

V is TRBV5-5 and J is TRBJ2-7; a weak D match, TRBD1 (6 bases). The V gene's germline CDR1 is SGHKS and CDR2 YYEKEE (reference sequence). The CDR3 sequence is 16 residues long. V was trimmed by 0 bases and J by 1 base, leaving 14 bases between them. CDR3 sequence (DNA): TGTGCCAGCAGCTTGGCCACAGGGTACGGGTCCTACGAGCAGTACTTC. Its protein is CASSLATGYGSYEQYF.

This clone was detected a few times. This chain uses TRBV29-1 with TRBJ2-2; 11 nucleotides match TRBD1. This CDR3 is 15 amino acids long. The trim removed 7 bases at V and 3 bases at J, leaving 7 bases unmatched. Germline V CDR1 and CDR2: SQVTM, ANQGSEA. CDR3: CSGRTGGVDTGELFF. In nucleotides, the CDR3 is TGCAGCGGCCGGACAGGGGGCGTGGACACCGGGGAGCTGTTTTTT.

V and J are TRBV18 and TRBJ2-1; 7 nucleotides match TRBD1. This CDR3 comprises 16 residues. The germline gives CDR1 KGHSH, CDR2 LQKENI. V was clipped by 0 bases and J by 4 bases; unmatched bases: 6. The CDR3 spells CASSPPLGQMYNEQFF. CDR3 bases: TGTGCCAGCTCACCACCTCTGGGACAGATGTACAATGAGCAGTTCTTC.

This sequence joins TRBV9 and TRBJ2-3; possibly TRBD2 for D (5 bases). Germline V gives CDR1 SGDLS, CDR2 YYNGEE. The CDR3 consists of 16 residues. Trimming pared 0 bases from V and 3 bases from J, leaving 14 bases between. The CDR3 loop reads CASSVDVGSGTDTQYF. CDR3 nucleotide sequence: TGTGCCAGCAGCGTAGATGTTGGGTCGGGAACAGATACGCAGTATTTT.

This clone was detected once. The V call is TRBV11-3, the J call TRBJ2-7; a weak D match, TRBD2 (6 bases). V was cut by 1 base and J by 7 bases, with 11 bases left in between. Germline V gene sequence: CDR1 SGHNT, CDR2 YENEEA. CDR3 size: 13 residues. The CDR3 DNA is TGTGCCAGCAGCTTAGGGGAGGCCTTTGAGCAGTACTTC. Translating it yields CASSLGEAFEQYF.

DNA for the CDR3: TGTGCCAGCAGCTTTGTGCGCGGCTACAATGAGCAGTTCTTC. This translates into CASSFVRGYNEQFF. The J gene is TRBJ2-1, the V gene TRBV7-9; no clear D. The CDR3 has 14 amino acids. V was trimmed by 3 bases and J by 3 bases, leaving 9 bases between them. The germline V gene encodes CDR1 SEHNR and CDR2 FQNEAQ (reference sequence).

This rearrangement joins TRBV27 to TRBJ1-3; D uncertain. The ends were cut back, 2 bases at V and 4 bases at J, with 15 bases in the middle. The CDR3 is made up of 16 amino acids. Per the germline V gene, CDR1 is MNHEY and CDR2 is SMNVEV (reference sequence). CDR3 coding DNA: TGTGCCAGCAGTTTACGGGGTCGGCCCGGCGGAAACACCATATATTTT. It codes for CASSLRGRPGGNTIYF.

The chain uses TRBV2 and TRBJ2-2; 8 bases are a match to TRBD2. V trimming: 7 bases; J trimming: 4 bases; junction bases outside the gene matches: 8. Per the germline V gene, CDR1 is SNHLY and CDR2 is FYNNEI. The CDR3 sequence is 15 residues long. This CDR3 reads CASKGDGGATGELFF. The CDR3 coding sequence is TGTGCCAGCAAAGGTGACGGGGGGGCCACCGGGGAGCTGTTTTTT.

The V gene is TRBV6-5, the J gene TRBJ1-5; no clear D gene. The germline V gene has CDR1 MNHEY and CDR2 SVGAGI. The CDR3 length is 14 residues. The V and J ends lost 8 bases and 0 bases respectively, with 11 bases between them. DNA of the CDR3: TGTGCCAGCTTGCGAATGTATAGCAATCAGCCCCAGCATTTT. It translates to CASLRMYSNQPQHF.

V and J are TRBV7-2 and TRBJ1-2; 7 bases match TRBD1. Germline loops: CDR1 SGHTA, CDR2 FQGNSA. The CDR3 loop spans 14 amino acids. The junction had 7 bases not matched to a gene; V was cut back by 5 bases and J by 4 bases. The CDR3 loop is CASSQQGTLYGYTF. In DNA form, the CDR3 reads TGTGCCAGCAGCCAACAGGGGACACTCTATGGCTACACCTTC.

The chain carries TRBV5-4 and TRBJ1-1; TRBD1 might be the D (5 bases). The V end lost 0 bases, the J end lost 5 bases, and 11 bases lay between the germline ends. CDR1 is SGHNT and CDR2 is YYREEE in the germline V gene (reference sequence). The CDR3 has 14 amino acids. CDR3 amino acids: CASSLAGGGTEAFF. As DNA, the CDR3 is TGTGCCAGCAGCTTGGCTGGGGGGGGGACTGAAGCTTTCTTT.

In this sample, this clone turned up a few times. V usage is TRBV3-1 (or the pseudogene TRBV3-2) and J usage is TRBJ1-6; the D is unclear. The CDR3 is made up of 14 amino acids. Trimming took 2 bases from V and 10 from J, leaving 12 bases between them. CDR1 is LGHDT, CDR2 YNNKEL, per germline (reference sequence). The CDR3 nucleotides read TGTGCCAGCAGCCAACACCAGATTGCCTCACCCCTCCACTTT. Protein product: CASSQHQIASPLHF.